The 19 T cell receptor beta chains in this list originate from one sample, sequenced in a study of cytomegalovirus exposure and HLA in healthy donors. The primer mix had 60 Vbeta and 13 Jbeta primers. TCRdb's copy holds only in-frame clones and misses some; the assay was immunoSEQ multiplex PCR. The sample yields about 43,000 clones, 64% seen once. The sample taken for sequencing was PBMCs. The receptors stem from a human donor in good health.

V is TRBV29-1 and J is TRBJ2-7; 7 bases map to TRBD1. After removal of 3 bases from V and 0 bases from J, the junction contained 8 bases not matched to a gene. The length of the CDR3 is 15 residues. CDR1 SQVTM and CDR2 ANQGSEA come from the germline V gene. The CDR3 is CSVDGGGQSSYEQYF. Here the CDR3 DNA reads TGCAGCGTTGATGGTGGGGGACAGAGCTCCTACGAGCAGTACTTC.

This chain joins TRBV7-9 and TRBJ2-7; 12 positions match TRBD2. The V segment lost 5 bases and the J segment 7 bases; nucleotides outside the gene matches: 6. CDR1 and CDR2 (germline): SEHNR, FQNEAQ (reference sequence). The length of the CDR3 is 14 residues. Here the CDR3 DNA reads TGTGCCAGCAGCACACTAGCGGGGGGCTTAGAGCAGTACTTC. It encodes CASSTLAGGLEQYF.

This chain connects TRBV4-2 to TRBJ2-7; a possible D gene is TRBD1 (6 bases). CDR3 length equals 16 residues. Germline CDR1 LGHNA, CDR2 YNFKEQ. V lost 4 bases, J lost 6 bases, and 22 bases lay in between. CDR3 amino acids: CASSRTVDRMAREQYF. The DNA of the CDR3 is TGTGCCAGCAGCCGCACCGTTGACAGGATGGCTCGCGAGCAGTACTTC.

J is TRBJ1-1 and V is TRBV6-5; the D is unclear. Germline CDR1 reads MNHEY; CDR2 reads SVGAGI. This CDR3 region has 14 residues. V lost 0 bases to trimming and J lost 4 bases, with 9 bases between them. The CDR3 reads CASSYSPSLTEAFF. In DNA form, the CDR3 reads TGTGCCAGCAGTTACTCTCCGTCTCTCACTGAAGCTTTCTTT.

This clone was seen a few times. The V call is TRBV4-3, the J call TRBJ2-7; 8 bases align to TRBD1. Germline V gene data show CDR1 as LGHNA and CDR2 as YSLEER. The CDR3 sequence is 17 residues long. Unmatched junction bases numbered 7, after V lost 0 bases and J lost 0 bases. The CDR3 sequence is CASSQDLRTGNSYEQYF. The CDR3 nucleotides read TGCGCCAGCAGCCAAGATCTGAGGACAGGGAACTCCTACGAGCAGTACTTC.

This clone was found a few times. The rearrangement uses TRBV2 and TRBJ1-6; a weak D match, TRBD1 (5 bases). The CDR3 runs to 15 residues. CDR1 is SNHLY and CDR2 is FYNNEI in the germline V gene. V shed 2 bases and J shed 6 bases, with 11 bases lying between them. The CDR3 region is CASSELGGGNSPLHF. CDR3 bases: TGTGCCAGCAGTGAATTGGGGGGTGGTAATTCACCCCTCCACTTT.

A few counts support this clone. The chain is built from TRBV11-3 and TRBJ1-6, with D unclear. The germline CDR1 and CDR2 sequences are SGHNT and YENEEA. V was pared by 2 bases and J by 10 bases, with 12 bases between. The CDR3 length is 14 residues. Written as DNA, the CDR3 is TGTGCCAGCAGCTTAAGACGTCGGGTCTCACCCCTCCACTTT. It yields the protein CASSLRRRVSPLHF.

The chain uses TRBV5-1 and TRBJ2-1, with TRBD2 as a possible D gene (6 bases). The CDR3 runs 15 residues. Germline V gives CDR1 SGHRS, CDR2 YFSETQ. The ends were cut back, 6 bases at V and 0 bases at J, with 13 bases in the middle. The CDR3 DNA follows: TGCGCCAGCACCCCTGGGGGGAGCTCCTACAATGAGCAGTTCTTC. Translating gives CASTPGGSSYNEQFF. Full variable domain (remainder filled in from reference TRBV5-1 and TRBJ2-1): KAGVTQTPRYLIKTRGQQVTLSCSPISGHRSVSWYQQTPGQGLQFLFEYFSETQRNKGNFPGRFSGRQFSNSRSEMNVSTLELGDSALYLCASTPGGSSYNEQFFGPGTRLTVL.

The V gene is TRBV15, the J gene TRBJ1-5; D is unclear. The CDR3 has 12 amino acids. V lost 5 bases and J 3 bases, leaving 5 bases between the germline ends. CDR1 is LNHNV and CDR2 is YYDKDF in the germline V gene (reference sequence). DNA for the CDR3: TGTGCCACCAGCTTAGACAATCAGCCCCAGCATTTT. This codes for CATSLDNQPQHF.

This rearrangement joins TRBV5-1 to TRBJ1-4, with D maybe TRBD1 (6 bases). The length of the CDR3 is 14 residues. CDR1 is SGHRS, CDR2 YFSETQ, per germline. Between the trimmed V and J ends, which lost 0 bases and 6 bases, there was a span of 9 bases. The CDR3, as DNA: TGCGCCAGCAGCTTGGAAGGGACATATGAAAAACTGTTTTTT. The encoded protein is CASSLEGTYEKLFF.

The CDR3 protein is CASSRDTSEQYF. The CDR3 nucleotides read TGCGCCAGCAGCCGGGACACCAGCGAGCAGTACTTC. The chain employs TRBV5-1 and TRBJ2-7; possibly TRBD1 for D (6 bases). Trimming took 4 bases from V and 6 from J, leaving 11 bases between them. Germline assignment: CDR1 SGHRS and CDR2 YFSETQ. The CDR3 is 12 residues long.

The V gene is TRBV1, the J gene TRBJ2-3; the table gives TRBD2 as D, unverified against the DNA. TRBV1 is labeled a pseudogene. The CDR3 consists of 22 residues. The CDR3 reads CTSSQVSLRPNWGLADTDTQYF. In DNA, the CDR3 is TGCACCAGCAGCCAAGTTTCACTGCGCCCTAATTGGGGACTAGCGGACACAGATACGCAGTATTTT.

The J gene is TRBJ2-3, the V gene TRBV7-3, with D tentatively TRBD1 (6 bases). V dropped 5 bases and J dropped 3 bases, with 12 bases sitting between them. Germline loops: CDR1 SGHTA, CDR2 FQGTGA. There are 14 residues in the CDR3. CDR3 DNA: TGTGCCAGCAGCGCGATTGGACAGACAGATACGCAGTATTTT. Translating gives CASSAIGQTDTQYF. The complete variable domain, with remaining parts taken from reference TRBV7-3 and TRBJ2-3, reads GAGVSQTPSNKVTEKGKYVELRCDPISGHTALYWYRQSLGQGPEFLIYFQGTGAADDSGLPNDRFFAVRPEGSVSTLKIQRTERGDSAVYLCASSAIGQTDTQYFGPGTRLTVL.

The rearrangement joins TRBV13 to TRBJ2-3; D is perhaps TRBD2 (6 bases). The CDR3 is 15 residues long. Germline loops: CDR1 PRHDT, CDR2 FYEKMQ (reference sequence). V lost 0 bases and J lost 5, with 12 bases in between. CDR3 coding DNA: TGTGCCAGCAGCTTAGGGGGGACTCTTCGAGATACGCAGTATTTT. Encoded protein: CASSLGGTLRDTQYF. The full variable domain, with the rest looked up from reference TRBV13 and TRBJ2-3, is AAGVIQSPRHLIKEKRETATLKCYPIPRHDTVYWYQQGPGQDPQFLISFYEKMQSDKGSIPDRFSAQQFSDYHSELNMSSLELGDSALYFCASSLGGTLRDTQYFGPGTRLTVL.

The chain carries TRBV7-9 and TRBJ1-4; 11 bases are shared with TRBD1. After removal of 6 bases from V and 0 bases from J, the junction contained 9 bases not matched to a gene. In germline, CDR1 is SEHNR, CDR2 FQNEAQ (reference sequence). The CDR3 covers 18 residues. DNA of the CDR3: TGTGCCAGCAGTTTAAGACCGGGACAGGGGGCAACTAATGAAAAACTGTTTTTT. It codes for CASSLRPGQGATNEKLFF. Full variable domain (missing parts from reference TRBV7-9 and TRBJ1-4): DTGVSQNPRHKITKRGQNVTFRCDPISEHNRLYWYRQTLGQGPEFLTYFQNEAQLEKSRLLSDRFSAERPKGSFSTLEIQRTEQGDSAMYLCASSLRPGQGATNEKLFFGSGTQLSVL.

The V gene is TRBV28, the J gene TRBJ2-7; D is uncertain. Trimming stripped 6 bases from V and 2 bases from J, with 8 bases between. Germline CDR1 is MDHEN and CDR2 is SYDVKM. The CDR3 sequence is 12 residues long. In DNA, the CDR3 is TGTGCCAGCAGCCTACAGCCCTACGAGCAGTACTTC. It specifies CASSLQPYEQYF.

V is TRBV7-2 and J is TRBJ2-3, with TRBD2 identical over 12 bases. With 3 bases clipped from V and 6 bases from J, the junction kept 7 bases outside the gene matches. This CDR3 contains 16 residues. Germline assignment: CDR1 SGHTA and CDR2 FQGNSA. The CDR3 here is CASSFRVLAGGDTQYF. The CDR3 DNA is TGTGCCAGCAGCTTTAGAGTGCTAGCGGGGGGGGATACGCAGTATTTT.

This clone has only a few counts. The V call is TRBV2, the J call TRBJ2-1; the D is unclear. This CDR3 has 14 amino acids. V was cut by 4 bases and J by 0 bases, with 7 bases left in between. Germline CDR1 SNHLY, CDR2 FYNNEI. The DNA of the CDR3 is TGTGCCAGCAGTGTAACTGACTCCTACAATGAGCAGTTCTTC. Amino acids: CASSVTDSYNEQFF.

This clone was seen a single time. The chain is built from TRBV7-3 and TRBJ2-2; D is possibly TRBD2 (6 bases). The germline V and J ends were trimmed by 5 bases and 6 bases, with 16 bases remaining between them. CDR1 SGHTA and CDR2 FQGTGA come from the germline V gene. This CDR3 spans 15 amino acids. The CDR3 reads CASSPTRDLSGELFF. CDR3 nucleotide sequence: TGTGCCAGCAGCCCCACGCGGGACTTATCCGGGGAGCTGTTTTTT.